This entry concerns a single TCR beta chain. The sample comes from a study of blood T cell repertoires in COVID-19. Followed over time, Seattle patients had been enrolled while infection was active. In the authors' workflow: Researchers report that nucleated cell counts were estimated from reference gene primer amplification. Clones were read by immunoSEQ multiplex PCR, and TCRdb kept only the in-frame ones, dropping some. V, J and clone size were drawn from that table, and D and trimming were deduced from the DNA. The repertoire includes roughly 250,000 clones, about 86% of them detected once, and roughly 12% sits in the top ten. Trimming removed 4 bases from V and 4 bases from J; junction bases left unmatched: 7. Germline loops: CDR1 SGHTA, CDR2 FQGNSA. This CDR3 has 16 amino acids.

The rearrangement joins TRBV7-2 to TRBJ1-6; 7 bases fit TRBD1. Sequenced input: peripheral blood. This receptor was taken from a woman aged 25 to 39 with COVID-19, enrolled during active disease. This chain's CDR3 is CASSSSTGIYNSPLHF. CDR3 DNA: TGTGCCAGCAGCTCTTCGACAGGGATTTATAATTCACCCCTCCACTTT. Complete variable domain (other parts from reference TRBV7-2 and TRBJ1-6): GAGVSQSPSNKVTEKGKDVELRCDPISGHTALYWYRQSLGQGLEFLIYFQGNSAPDKSGLPSDRFSAERTGGSVSTLTIQRTQQEDSAVYLCASSSSTGIYNSPLHFGNGTRLTVT.